This TCR beta chain comes out of a study of regulatory and conventional T cells in RAG deficiency. V lost 1 base and J 7 bases, leaving 3 bases between the germline ends. CDR3 length: 11 amino acids. Looked up from germline, CDR1 is SGHRS and CDR2 is YFSETQ. TCRdb's table, derived via immunoSEQ multiplex PCR, lists solely in-frame clones and lacks some. The sample lists about 1,000 clones, over 80% occurring once. Comments on this clone: Its antigen is as yet unknown.

The sorted conventional CD4+ T cells were CD25-low and CD127-high, with genomic DNA sequenced. The study, taken as a whole, reports: Other subsets showed 9.5 to 10-fold reductions, but Treg unique TCR beta sequences fell 75 to 100-fold in these patients.

This receptor was identified in a human donor with RAG deficiency presenting as combined immunodeficiency. Sequenced sample: CD4+ effector T cells sorted from blood. This chain links TRBV5-1 with TRBJ2-1; D is unclear. The CDR3 region is CASSLRNEQFF. As DNA, the CDR3 is TGCGCCAGCAGCTTGAGGAATGAGCAGTTCTTC. The complete variable domain, with remaining parts taken from reference TRBV5-1 and TRBJ2-1, reads KAGVTQTPRYLIKTRGQQVTLSCSPISGHRSVSWYQQTPGQGLQFLFEYFSETQRNKGNFPGRFSGRQFSNSRSEMNVSTLELGDSALYLCASSLRNEQFFGPGTRLTVL.